This T cell receptor beta chain was identified during a study of beta chain features in type 1 diabetes. The study, taken as a whole, reports: Significant though moderate, a shortening of TCRB CDR3s appeared in all four CD4+ subsets of Type 1 diabetes patients.

The CDR3 has 15 amino acids. CDR1 is SGHTA, CDR2 FQGTGA, per germline. V was cut by 5 bases and J by 0 bases, with 10 bases left in between. A few counts support this clone. Its antigen is undetermined. Sorted cells reached over 95% purity in every population. Investigators reverse transcribed all isolated RNA, so they sequenced expressed TCRB transcripts. Measured with immunoSEQ multiplex PCR; TCRdb has only the in-frame clones, and not every one. The table shows roughly 150,000 clones, with 7.5% to 10% occurring only once. The receptor was isolated from a woman younger than 30 in good health. The sequenced material came from central memory CD4+ T cells from blood. The chain combines TRBV7-3 with TRBJ2-2, with D tentatively TRBD2 (6 bases). CDR3 sequence reads: CASSPRGTNTGELFF. CDR3 nucleotide sequence: TGTGCCAGCAGCCCGCGGGGAACGAACACCGGGGAGCTGTTTTTT.